Below are 27 T cell receptor beta chains sequenced from a single sample in a study of PD-1 blockade in classical Hodgkin lymphoma. Every one of the patients relapsed after autologous stem cell transplantation (brentuximab vedotin exposure was variable). Assay: immunoSEQ multiplex PCR; the TCRdb copy retains only in-frame clones and omits some. The sample carries 90,000 or so clones, around 90% recorded once. The sample consisted of peripheral blood mononuclear cells (PBMCs), taken before the second cycle of nivolumab. The receptors originated from a human donor with classical Hodgkin lymphoma.

V is TRBV10-3 and J is TRBJ2-7; 10 nucleotides align to TRBD1. This CDR3 is 14 amino acids long. Germline V gene data show CDR1 as ENHRY and CDR2 as SYGVKD. V lost 0 bases to trimming and J lost 4 bases; unmatched junction nucleotides: 0. The CDR3 spells CAISESGQGYEQYF. CDR3 nucleotide sequence: TGTGCCATCAGTGAGTCGGGACAGGGGTACGAGCAGTACTTC.

The chain recombines TRBV5-1 with TRBJ2-1; D unclear. Looked up from germline, CDR1 is SGHRS and CDR2 is YFSETQ. V lost 1 base to trimming and J lost 11 bases, with 13 bases between them. The CDR3 extends over 13 amino acids. CDR3 coding DNA: TGCGCCAGCAGCTTGCAAGAGGTCAGCAAGCAGTTCTTC. It yields the protein CASSLQEVSKQFF.

DNA for the CDR3: TGTGCCAGCAGCTCCGCATCAGACGGGGTGCGTGAGCAGTACTTC. Translated, it gives CASSSASDGVREQYF. This chain joins TRBV5-4 and TRBJ2-7, with D possibly matching TRBD2 (5 bases). V lost 3 bases to trimming and J lost 7 bases, with 20 bases between them. CDR1 is SGHNT and CDR2 is YYREEE in the germline V gene (reference sequence). The CDR3 length is 15 residues.

The chain links TRBV25-1 to TRBJ2-7, with no clear D. The CDR3 has 11 residues. CDR1 is MGHDK, CDR2 SYGVNS, per germline. Trimming pared 6 bases from V and 6 bases from J, leaving 9 bases between. The CDR3 coding sequence is TGTGCCAGCAGCAACAGTGTCGAGCAGTACTTC. This translates into CASSNSVEQYF.

This clone was counted a few times. The chain couples TRBV27 to TRBJ1-5, with D uncertain. Germline CDR1 is MNHEY and CDR2 is SMNVEV (reference sequence). Trimming shortened V by 6 bases and J by 1 base, and 7 bases separated the two germline ends. The CDR3 sequence is 13 residues long. The CDR3 spells CASSHTSNQPQHF. The CDR3 bases are TGTGCCAGCAGCCATACGAGCAATCAGCCCCAGCATTTT.

V is TRBV2 and J is TRBJ2-6, with D possibly TRBD1 on 5 matching bases. Germline V gene lookup returns CDR1 SNHLY and CDR2 FYNNEI. The V end was cut by 1 base, the J end by 0 bases, with 7 bases between. CDR3 size: 16 residues. As DNA, the CDR3 is TGTGCCAGCAGTGAAGAGACAGCCTCTGGGGCCAACGTCCTGACTTTC. This gives the protein CASSEETASGANVLTF.

The chain links TRBV27 to TRBJ2-7; D tentatively reads TRBD1 or TRBD2 (6 bases each). V lost 4 bases to trimming and J lost 6 bases, with 13 bases between them. This CDR3 comprises 13 residues. CDR1 and CDR2 (germline): MNHEY, SMNVEV (reference sequence). The CDR3 protein is CASSYGRGVEQYF. The CDR3 region has the DNA TGTGCCAGCAGTTATGGTAGGGGGGTCGAGCAGTACTTC.

This chain connects TRBV4-1 to TRBJ1-2; TRBD1 agrees at 9 bases. Germline V gives CDR1 MGHRA, CDR2 YSYEKL. V lost 1 base to trimming and J lost 4 bases; unmatched junction nucleotides: 4. This CDR3 has 15 amino acids. The CDR3 region is CASSQGTGDFYGYTF. Here the CDR3 DNA reads TGCGCCAGCAGCCAAGGGACAGGGGATTTCTATGGCTACACCTTC.

As for this clone: One end of the junction does not line up with germline, which may come from a read error. The chain combines TRBV7-7 with TRBJ2-5, with a tentative D call TRBD2 (5 bases). There are 15 residues in the CDR3. Germline V CDR1 and CDR2: SSHAT, FNYEAQ (reference sequence). CDR3 amino acids: CASSPGVDDQETQYF. CDR3 coding DNA: TGTGCTAGCAGCCCCGGGGTAGACGACCAAGAGACCCAGTACTTC.

This clone was counted once. The chain recombines TRBV27 with TRBJ2-1; TRBD2 agrees at 7 bases. The V and J ends lost 8 bases and 7 bases, in that order; junction bases with no gene match: 14. The CDR3 totals 15 residues. The germline CDR1 and CDR2 sequences are MNHEY and SMNVEV (reference sequence). Written as DNA, the CDR3 is TGTGCCAGCGCCTTGGGGAGCGGGATCTATAATGAGCAGTTCTTC. Translating gives CASALGSGIYNEQFF.

J is TRBJ2-2 and V is TRBV7-9, with 11 bases fitting TRBD2. J gave up 4 bases and V 7 bases, and 5 bases lay outside the gene matches. Germline loops: CDR1 SEHNR, CDR2 FQNEAQ (reference sequence). CDR3 length: 15 amino acids. The CDR3 DNA follows: TGTGCCAGCACCCGGGGGACTAGCGGCACCGGGGAGCTGTTTTTT. This sequence encodes CASTRGTSGTGELFF. The full variable domain, in which reference TRBV7-9 and TRBJ2-2 provide the parts outside the CDR3, is DTGVSQNPRHKITKRGQNVTFRCDPISEHNRLYWYRQTLGQGPEFLTYFQNEAQLEKSRLLSDRFSAERPKGSFSTLEIQRTEQGDSAMYLCASTRGTSGTGELFFGEGSRLTVL.

The chain carries TRBV6-6 and TRBJ2-5; tentatively, D is TRBD2 (6 bases). Germline V gene sequence: CDR1 MNHNY, CDR2 SVGAGI (reference sequence). V lost 5 bases and J 5 bases, leaving 6 bases between the germline ends. This CDR3 is built from 11 residues. Here the CDR3 reads CASSREETQYF. The DNA for the CDR3 is TGTGCCAGCAGTCGGGAGGAGACCCAGTACTTC.

V is TRBV13 and J is TRBJ1-1; 7 bases map to TRBD1. Germline V CDR1 and CDR2: PRHDT, FYEKMQ (reference sequence). The trim removed 5 bases at V and 1 base at J, leaving 10 bases unmatched. The CDR3 loop spans 16 amino acids. CDR3 bases: TGTGCCAGCAGCATCCCTCTTGAGGGGGCGAACACTGAAGCTTTCTTT. Translation gives CASSIPLEGANTEAFF.

This chain uses TRBV4-1 with TRBJ2-5; 11 bases fit TRBD2. J lost 5 bases, V lost 1 base, and 9 bases had no gene match. The CDR3 totals 17 residues. CDR1 is MGHRA and CDR2 is YSYEKL in the germline V gene. The CDR3 sequence: CASSQVLAGGPGETQYF. As DNA, the CDR3 is TGCGCCAGCAGCCAAGTGTTAGCGGGAGGGCCCGGGGAGACCCAGTACTTC.

The V gene is TRBV30, the J gene TRBJ1-1; 7 nucleotides match TRBD1. The CDR3 runs 13 residues. CDR1 and CDR2 (germline): GTSNPN, SVGIG (reference sequence). Trimming removed 0 bases from V and 5 bases from J; junction bases left unmatched: 3. This chain's CDR3 is CAWSVLRGTEAFF. In DNA form, the CDR3 reads TGTGCCTGGAGTGTACTCAGGGGGACTGAAGCTTTCTTT.

This rearrangement joins TRBV27 to TRBJ1-6; possibly TRBD1 for D (5 bases). The germline CDR1 and CDR2 sequences are MNHEY and SMNVEV (reference sequence). V shed 2 bases and J shed 6 bases, with 11 bases lying between them. This CDR3 contains 15 residues. CDR3 loop: CASSLAWGGNSPLHF. As DNA, the CDR3 is TGTGCCAGCAGTTTAGCATGGGGCGGTAATTCACCCCTCCACTTT.

The chain couples TRBV28 to TRBJ1-1; weak D call: TRBD1 (5 bases). Germline V CDR1 and CDR2: MDHEN, SYDVKM. V lost 3 bases and J lost 6, with 14 bases in between. This CDR3 has 14 residues. In DNA form, the CDR3 reads TGTGCCAGCAGTTTTTCAGGGAGAGGAGCTGAAGCTTTCTTT. Amino acids: CASSFSGRGAEAFF.

The genes are TRBV10-2 and TRBJ1-2, with unresolved D. CDR1 is WSHSY and CDR2 is SAAADI in the germline V gene. V lost 6 bases and J 5 bases, leaving 10 bases between the germline ends. There are 12 residues in the CDR3. DNA of the CDR3: TGCGCCAGCAGGGATGGTTGGTATGGCTACACCTTC. Protein product: CASRDGWYGYTF.

The V and J genes are TRBV7-7 and TRBJ2-2; 13 bases match TRBD2. The CDR3 spans 22 residues. The trim removed 5 bases at V and 4 bases at J, leaving 22 bases unmatched. CDR1 is SSHAT and CDR2 is FNYEAQ in the germline V gene (reference sequence). The CDR3 sequence: CASSPLRTGLAGALRPTGELFF. The DNA of the CDR3 is TGTGCCAGCAGCCCCTTGCGCACTGGACTAGCGGGAGCCCTGAGGCCCACCGGGGAGCTGTTTTTT.

This sequence joins TRBV9 and TRBJ1-1, with TRBD1 as a possible D gene (6 bases). CDR3 size: 15 residues. In germline, CDR1 is SGDLS, CDR2 YYNGEE. Between the trimmed V and J ends, which lost 0 bases and 1 base, there was a span of 10 bases. DNA of the CDR3: TGTGCCAGCAGCGTAGTGGGAGGGGGGAACACTGAAGCTTTCTTT. This translates into CASSVVGGGNTEAFF.

The gene calls are TRBV2 and TRBJ1-5, with a possible D match to TRBD1 (6 bases). V lost 6 bases and J 4 bases, leaving 16 bases between the germline ends. The length of the CDR3 is 15 residues. From germline, CDR1 is SNHLY and CDR2 FYNNEI. For the CDR3, the DNA is TGTGCCAGCAGGTTACAGGACAGTCTTAATCAGCCCCAGCATTTT. This sequence encodes CASRLQDSLNQPQHF.

The J gene is TRBJ1-2, the V gene TRBV11-2, with unresolved D. This CDR3 is 14 amino acids long. Trimming stripped 5 bases from V and 7 bases from J, with 17 bases between. Germline V lookup: CDR1 SGHAT, CDR2 FQNNGV. CDR3 residues: CASSRGVSAGGYTF. The CDR3, as DNA: TGTGCCAGCAGCCGCGGGGTGTCGGCAGGTGGCTACACCTTC.

The chain couples TRBV2 to TRBJ2-5; 7 bases are shared with TRBD1. The CDR3 covers 12 residues. Germline values: CDR1 SNHLY, CDR2 FYNNEI. V was pared by 8 bases and J by 2 bases, with 2 bases of the junction left unmatched. CDR3 residues: CASLGQQETQYF. The CDR3, as DNA: TGTGCCAGCTTGGGACAGCAAGAGACCCAGTACTTC.

The CDR3 loop is CASSQGGFNRPYGYTF. The CDR3 nucleotides are TGTGCCAGCAGCCAAGGCGGGTTTAACAGACCTTATGGCTACACCTTC. The chain couples TRBV14 to TRBJ1-2; no clear D gene. This CDR3 spans 16 amino acids. The germline V and J ends were trimmed by 1 base and 5 bases, with 17 bases remaining between them. Per germline, CDR1 SGHDN and CDR2 FVKESK.

The J gene is TRBJ1-1, the V gene TRBV4-1; the D is unclear. CDR1 and CDR2 from the germline V gene are MGHRA and YSYEKL. V lost 1 base, J lost 0 bases, and 15 bases lay in between. The CDR3 runs to 17 residues. CDR3 sequence: CASSQVARVGVNTEAFF. The CDR3 nucleotides are TGCGCCAGCAGCCAAGTCGCTAGGGTAGGAGTGAACACTGAAGCTTTCTTT.

The chain combines TRBV28 with TRBJ2-7, with TRBD1 matching 7 bases. V lost 5 bases and J lost 4; bases outside the gene matches: 8. This CDR3 region has 14 residues. CDR1 is MDHEN, CDR2 SYDVKM, per germline. The CDR3 DNA follows: TGTGCCAGCAGTCGGACAGGTAGGGGTTACGAGCAGTACTTC. Its translation is CASSRTGRGYEQYF.

The chain couples TRBV9 to TRBJ2-7, with TRBD2 matching over 9 bases. Germline assignment: CDR1 SGDLS and CDR2 YYNGEE. With 4 bases clipped from V and 1 base from J, the junction kept 3 bases outside the gene matches. This CDR3 has 14 residues. The CDR3 DNA is TGTGCCAGCAGCCTAGCGGGGTATTCCTACGAGCAGTACTTC. Translation: CASSLAGYSYEQYF. The full variable domain, in which reference TRBV9 and TRBJ2-7 provide the parts outside the CDR3, is DSGVTQTPKHLITATGQRVTLRCSPRSGDLSVYWYQQSLDQGLQFLIQYYNGEERAKGNILERFSAQQFPDLHSELNLSSLELGDSALYFCASSLAGYSYEQYFGPGTRLTVT.